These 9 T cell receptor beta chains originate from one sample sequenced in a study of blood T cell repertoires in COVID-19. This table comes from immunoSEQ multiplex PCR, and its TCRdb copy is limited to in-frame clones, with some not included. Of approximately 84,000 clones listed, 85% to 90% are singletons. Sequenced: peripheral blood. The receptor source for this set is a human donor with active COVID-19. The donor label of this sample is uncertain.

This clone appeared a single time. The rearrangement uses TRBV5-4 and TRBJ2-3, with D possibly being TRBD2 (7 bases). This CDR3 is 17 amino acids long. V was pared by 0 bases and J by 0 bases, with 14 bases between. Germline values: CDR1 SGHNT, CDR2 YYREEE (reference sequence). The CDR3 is CASSLAGGGHSTDTQYF. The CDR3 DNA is TGTGCCAGCAGCTTGGCGGGCGGGGGCCACAGCACAGATACGCAGTATTTT.

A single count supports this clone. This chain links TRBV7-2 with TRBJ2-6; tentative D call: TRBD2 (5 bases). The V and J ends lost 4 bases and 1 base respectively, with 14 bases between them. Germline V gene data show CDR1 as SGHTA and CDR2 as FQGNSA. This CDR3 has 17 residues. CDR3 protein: CASSSRGTGSGANVLTF. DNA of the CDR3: TGTGCCAGCAGCTCCAGAGGCACGGGGTCTGGGGCCAACGTCCTGACTTTC.

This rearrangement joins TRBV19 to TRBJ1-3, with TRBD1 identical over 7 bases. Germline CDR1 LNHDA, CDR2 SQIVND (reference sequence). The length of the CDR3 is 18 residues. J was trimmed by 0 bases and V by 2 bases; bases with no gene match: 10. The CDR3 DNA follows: TGTGCCAGTAGTATATCTACCGGGACAGCGGGCTCTGGAAACACCATATATTTT. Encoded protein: CASSISTGTAGSGNTIYF.

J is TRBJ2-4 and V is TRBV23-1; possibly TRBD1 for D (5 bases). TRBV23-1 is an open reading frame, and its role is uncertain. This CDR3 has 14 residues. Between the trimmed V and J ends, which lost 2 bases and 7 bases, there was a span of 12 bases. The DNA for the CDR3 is TGCGCCAGCAGTCAAGTTCCCAGGGTCAACATTCAGTACTTC. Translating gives CASSQVPRVNIQYF.

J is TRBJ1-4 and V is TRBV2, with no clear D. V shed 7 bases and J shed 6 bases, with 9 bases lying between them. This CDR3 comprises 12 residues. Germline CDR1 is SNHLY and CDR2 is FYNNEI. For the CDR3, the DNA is TGTGCCAGCACGCACAGCTATGAAAAACTGTTTTTT. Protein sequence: CASTHSYEKLFF.

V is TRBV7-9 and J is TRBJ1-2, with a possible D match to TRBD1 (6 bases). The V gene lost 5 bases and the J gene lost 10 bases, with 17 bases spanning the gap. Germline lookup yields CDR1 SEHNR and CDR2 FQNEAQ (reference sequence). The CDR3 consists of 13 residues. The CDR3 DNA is TGTGCCAGCAGCCCCCCCGGGACAACCTTCTACACCTTC. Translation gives CASSPPGTTFYTF. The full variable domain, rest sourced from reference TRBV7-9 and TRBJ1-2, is DTGVSQNPRHKITKRGQNVTFRCDPISEHNRLYWYRQTLGQGPEFLTYFQNEAQLEKSRLLSDRFSAERPKGSFSTLEIQRTEQGDSAMYLCASSPPGTTFYTFGSGTRLTVV.

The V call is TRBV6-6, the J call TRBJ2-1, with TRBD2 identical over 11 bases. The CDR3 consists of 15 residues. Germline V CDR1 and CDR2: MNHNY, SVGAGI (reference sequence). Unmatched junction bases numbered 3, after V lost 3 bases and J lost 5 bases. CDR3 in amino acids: CASSYLAGGNNEQFF. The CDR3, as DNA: TGTGCCAGCAGTTATCTAGCGGGGGGCAACAATGAGCAGTTCTTC.

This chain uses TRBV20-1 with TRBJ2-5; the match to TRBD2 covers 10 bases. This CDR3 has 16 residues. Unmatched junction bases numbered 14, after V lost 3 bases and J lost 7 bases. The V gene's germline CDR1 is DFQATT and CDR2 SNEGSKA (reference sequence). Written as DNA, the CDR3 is TGCAGTGCTAGTGGAATCGGGACTAGCGAGGGATGGACCCAGTACTTC. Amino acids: CSASGIGTSEGWTQYF.

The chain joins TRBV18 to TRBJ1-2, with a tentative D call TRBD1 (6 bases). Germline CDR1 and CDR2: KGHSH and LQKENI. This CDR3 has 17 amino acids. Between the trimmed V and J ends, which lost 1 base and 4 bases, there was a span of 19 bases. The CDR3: CASSPLPPPPDSYGYTF. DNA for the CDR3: TGTGCCAGCTCACCACTTCCCCCGCCCCCGGACAGCTATGGCTACACCTTC. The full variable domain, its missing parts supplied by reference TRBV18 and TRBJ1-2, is NAGVMQNPRHLVRRRGQEARLRCSPMKGHSHVYWYRQLPEEGLKFMVYLQKENIIDESGMPKERFSAEFPKEGPSILRIQQVVRGDSAAYFCASSPLPPPPDSYGYTFGSGTRLTVV.